These T cell receptor beta chains were read from a single sample in a study of regulatory T cells in long-lasting Graves disease. MiXCR, applied by TCRdb to the multiplex PCR reads, yields one record per CDR3 protein. Among about 360,000 distinct CDR3 sequences listed, 15% to 20% were seen once. The same data also went into a second study, on T cells in Graves' hyperthyroidism and ophthalmopathy.

The sequencing used peripheral blood mononuclear cells (PBMCs), collected at new diagnosis, from a patient treated with antithyroid drugs. These receptors originate from a woman between 18 and 29 years old with Graves disease. Both conserved end residues are part of each CDR3. D genes are given only for firm matches. Clone size is stated in some rows and not others, as once, few, many or a class when expanded.

d_call	v_call	clone_size	j_call	cdr3_aa	cdr3_nt
TRBD2	TRBV18	.	TRBJ2-3	CASSPGLAGGKPDTQYF	TGTGCCAGCTCACCTGGACTAGCGGGGGGTAAGCCAGATACGCAGTATTTT
.	TRBV5-1	many	TRBJ2-1	CASSYRGDSYNEQFF	TGCGCCAGCAGCTACCGAGGGGACTCCTACAATGAGCAGTTCTTC
.	TRBV12-3/TRBV12-4	.	TRBJ1-2	CASLVNYGYTF	TGTGCCAGCTTGGTTAACTATGGCTACACCTTC
.	TRBV7-3	.	TRBJ2-5	CASSPPGAWETQYF	TGTGCCAGCAGCCCTCCAGGGGCCTGGGAGACCCAGTACTTC
.	TRBV7-9	many	TRBJ1-2	CASSPAGNGAGYTF	TGTGCCAGCAGCCCAGCCGGGAACGGGGCTGGCTACACCTTC
.	TRBV5-5	.	TRBJ1-6	CASSLSRDNSPLHF	TGTGCCAGCAGCTTGTCCAGGGATAATTCACCCCTCCACTTT
.	TRBV25-1	.	TRBJ1-1	CASSESKNTEASF	TGTGCCAGCAGTGAATCCAAGAACACTGAAGCTTCCTTT
.	TRBV4-2	few	TRBJ1-1	CASSQDLGNRVGNTEAFF	TGTGCCAGCAGCCAAGATCTAGGCAACAGGGTGGGGAACACTGAAGCTTTCTTT
TRBD2	TRBV10-3	few	TRBJ2-1	CAISEWAVREGRANEQFF	TGTGCCATCAGTGAGTGGGCAGTCAGGGAGGGACGGGCCAATGAGCAGTTCTTC
TRBD1	TRBV6-5	few	TRBJ1-3	CASSYMGTGASGNTIYF	TGTGCCAGCAGTTATATGGGGACAGGGGCCTCTGGAAACACCATATATTTT
TRBD2	TRBV10-1	.	TRBJ2-7	CASSEFVAGVRSYEQYF	TGCGCCAGCAGTGAGTTTGTAGCGGGAGTTCGCTCCTACGAGCAGTACTTC
.	TRBV18	many	TRBJ1-2	CASSPFPTGSDYGYTF	TGTGCCAGCTCACCCTTTCCGACGGGGTCCGACTATGGCTACACCTTC
.	TRBV5-1	.	TRBJ1-4	CASSPIPRREDEKLFF	TGCGCCAGCAGCCCTATACCCAGGAGGGAGGATGAAAAACTGTTTTTT
.	TRBV3-1	many	TRBJ2-1	CASSDPGSGQFF	TGTGCCAGCAGCGACCCGGGCTCGGGGCAGTTCTTC
TRBD2	TRBV5-4	.	TRBJ2-1	CASSLSLAGYNEQFF	TGTGCCAGCAGCTTGAGTCTAGCGGGGTACAATGAGCAGTTCTTC
.	TRBV5-5	.	TRBJ1-1	CASSMYSAAEAFF	TGTGCCAGCAGCATGTACAGCGCCGCTGAAGCTTTCTTT
.	TRBV5-1	few	TRBJ2-7	CASSLGTATLYEQYF	TGCGCCAGCAGCTTGGGGACAGCAACTTTATACGAGCAGTACTTC
.	TRBV7-2	many	TRBJ1-6	CASSFTAGSDSPLHF	TGTGCCAGCAGCTTCACAGCAGGGTCCGATTCACCCCTCCACTTT
.	TRBV19	.	TRBJ2-3	CASSIFGGLSTDTQYF	TGTGCCAGTAGTATTTTCGGGGGCCTCAGCACAGATACGCAGTATTTT
.	TRBV6-1	many	TRBJ1-5	CASSEDNHNQPQHF	TGTGCCAGCAGTGAAGATAATCACAATCAGCCCCAGCATTTT
TRBD2	TRBV7-2	many	TRBJ2-7	CASSLNQREGKEQYF	TGTGCCAGCAGCCTAAACCAGCGGGAGGGGAAAGAGCAGTACTTC
.	TRBV12-3/TRBV12-4	many	TRBJ1-1	CASSFSLRSHSPFF	TGTGCCAGCAGTTTTTCACTTCGTAGCCACTCGCCTTTCTTT
.	TRBV2	.	TRBJ2-1	CASTLSPSYNEQFF	TGTGCCAGCACTCTTAGCCCCTCCTACAATGAGCAGTTCTTC
.	TRBV7-2	few	TRBJ1-5	CASSFTHSNQPQHF	TGTGCCAGCAGCTTTACCCATAGCAATCAGCCCCAGCATTTT
.	TRBV4-1	many	TRBJ2-7	CASSQTGSPDYEQYF	TGCGCCAGCAGCCAAACCGGGTCTCCGGACTACGAGCAGTACTTC
TRBD2	TRBV11-2	many	TRBJ2-5	CASSLTSAGETQYF	TGTGCCAGCAGCTTGACTAGCGCAGGAGAGACCCAGTACTTC
.	TRBV6-1	many	TRBJ1-1	CATPSAREAFF	TGTGCCACCCCATCCGCCAGAGAAGCTTTCTTT
.	TRBV28	many	TRBJ2-3	CASSFQGNTDTQYF	TGTGCCAGCAGTTTTCAGGGTAACACAGATACGCAGTATTTT
TRBD2	TRBV5-5	.	TRBJ2-7	CASRRPGLPSTYEQYF	TGTGCCAGCAGGCGACCGGGACTACCGTCAACCTACGAGCAGTACTTC
TRBD1	TRBV7-2	many	TRBJ2-7	CASSLVGQTSYEQYF	TGTGCCAGCAGCTTAGTGGGACAGACCTCCTACGAGCAGTACTTC
TRBD1	TRBV10-3	many	TRBJ2-2	CAISPAGTGPGELFF	TGTGCCATCAGTCCGGCCGGGACAGGGCCCGGGGAGCTGTTTTTT
TRBD1	TRBV3-1	many	TRBJ2-7	CASSPGTGGTYEQYF	TGTGCCAGCAGTCCCGGGACAGGGGGCACCTACGAGCAGTACTTC
TRBD1	TRBV5-1	many	TRBJ1-1	CASSLIAGGNTEAFF	TGCGCCAGCAGCTTGATCGCAGGGGGGAACACTGAAGCTTTCTTT
TRBD1	TRBV5-1	many	TRBJ1-4	CASSSGTAGEKLFF	TGCGCCAGCAGCTCCGGGACAGCTGGGGAAAAACTGTTTTTT
TRBD1	TRBV2	many	TRBJ1-5	CASSGDRQVNQPQHF	TGTGCCAGCAGTGGGGACAGGCAGGTCAATCAGCCCCAGCATTTT
.	TRBV2	.	TRBJ2-5	CASSEAPGALGTQYF	TGTGCCAGCAGTGAAGCGCCCGGGGCCCTGGGGACCCAGTACTTC
.	TRBV20-1	many	TRBJ1-6	CSASFRGASSPLHF	TGCAGTGCTAGTTTTCGGGGGGCGAGTTCACCCCTCCACTTT
.	TRBV29-1	few	TRBJ2-7	CSVEDTRSYEQYF	TGCAGCGTTGAGGACACACGCTCCTACGAGCAGTACTTC
.	TRBV7-8	.	TRBJ2-5	CASSLNGGAQETQYF	TGTGCCAGCAGCCTTAACGGCGGGGCCCAAGAGACCCAGTACTTC
.	TRBV19	.	TRBJ2-2	CASRLGSPTGELFF	TGTGCCAGTAGACTCGGGTCCCCCACCGGGGAGCTGTTTTTT
.	TRBV11-2	many	TRBJ2-2	CASSLLGSSNTGELFF	TGTGCCAGCAGCCTTCTGGGCAGCTCGAACACCGGGGAGCTGTTTTTT
TRBD2	TRBV5-4	.	TRBJ2-7	CASSSTSGTSEQYF	TGTGCCAGCAGCTCAACTAGCGGAACGTCGGAGCAGTACTTC
TRBD2	TRBV10-3	many	TRBJ2-3	CAIRPSWLADTDTQYF	TGTGCCATCAGGCCCTCATGGCTAGCGGACACAGATACGCAGTATTTT
.	TRBV2	many	TRBJ2-1	CASSDRTYNEQFF	TGTGCCAGCAGTGACCGGACCTACAATGAGCAGTTCTTC
.	TRBV10-3	.	TRBJ2-1	CAISSPAPRDEQFF	TGTGCCATCAGTTCCCCGGCCCCCCGGGATGAGCAGTTCTTC
TRBD1	TRBV5-5	.	TRBJ1-6	CASSLAGDRGSPLHF	TGTGCCAGCAGCTTGGCGGGGGACAGAGGTTCACCCCTCCACTTT